Listed below are T cell receptor beta chains from one sample, sequenced in a study of T cells in localized non-small cell lung cancer. The method was immunoSEQ multiplex PCR; TCRdb's version includes in-frame clones alone and lacks a portion of them. This table holds about 74,000 clones, roughly 80% found once. This specimen consisted of peripheral blood, obtained before any cancer treatment. Every receptor here comes from a female donor of 60 years or more with stage I lung adenocarcinoma. The CDR3 runs from the conserved cysteine through the conserved F or W. The order of the fields is clone size, V gene, D gene, J gene, CDR3 protein, CDR3 DNA. The D gene is left open where the match is weak. Size values are once, few and many counts, or a class for expanded clones, and some rows have none.

>-|TRBV6-6|-|TRBJ1-6
CASSSKDSPLHF
TGTGCCAGCAGTTCGAAAGATTCACCCCTCCACTTT
>-|TRBV15|-|TRBJ2-2
CATSQVVLTGGLFF
TGTGCCACCAGCCAGGTGGTCTTAACCGGGGGGCTGTTTTTT
>-|TRBV19|-|TRBJ1-1
CASSKQDPITEAFF
TGTGCCAGTAGCAAACAGGACCCGATCACTGAAGCTTTCTTT
>-|TRBV5-1|TRBD1|TRBJ2-3
CASSSGTGQDTQYF
TGCGCCAGCAGCTCTGGGACAGGGCAGGATACGCAGTATTTT
>-|TRBV5-1|TRBD1|TRBJ2-1
CASSLGGRTGDEQFF
TGCGCCAGCAGCTTGGGGGGGCGGACAGGCGATGAGCAGTTCTTC
>once|TRBV20-1|-|TRBJ1-2
CSANGDYGYTF
TGCAGTGCAAACGGGGATTATGGCTACACCTTC
>-|TRBV4-1|-|TRBJ2-2
CASSQDVARELFF
TGCGCCAGCAGCCAAGATGTCGCCCGGGAGCTGTTTTTT
>-|TRBV2|TRBD1|TRBJ2-5
CASSRPGTGPQETQYF
TGTGCCAGCAGCCGTCCCGGGACAGGGCCCCAAGAGACCCAGTACTTC
>-|TRBV7-2|-|TRBJ1-5
CASSLGRGANQPQHF
TGTGCCAGCAGCTTAGGTCGGGGGGCGAATCAGCCCCAGCATTTT
>few|TRBV19|TRBD1|TRBJ2-7
CATRGAPGGLVGEQYF
TGTGCCACACGTGGGGCCCCAGGGGGCTTAGTGGGAGAGCAGTACTTC
>-|TRBV7-3|-|TRBJ2-3
CASSATSGWTDTQYF
TGTGCCAGCAGCGCCACCTCAGGGTGGACAGATACGCAGTATTTT
>few|TRBV9|-|TRBJ1-2
CASSPGGGNYGYTF
TGTGCCAGCAGCCCCGGCGGGGGAAACTATGGCTACACCTTC
>-|TRBV5-5|-|TRBJ1-1
CASSLSARVNTEAFF
TGTGCCAGCAGCTTGAGTGCCAGAGTGAACACTGAAGCTTTCTTT
>-|TRBV19|-|TRBJ1-6
CATSTGYNSPLHF
TGTGCCACAAGTACAGGGTATAATTCACCCCTCCACTTT
>-|TRBV29-1|-|TRBJ1-5
CSVASGDINQPQHF
TGCAGCGTTGCCTCAGGGGACATAAATCAGCCCCAGCATTTT
>-|TRBV28|TRBD2|TRBJ2-2
CASSFLAGGVGELFF
TGTGCCAGCAGTTTTCTAGCGGGAGGGGTCGGGGAGCTGTTTTTT
>-|TRBV7-2|-|TRBJ1-1
CASSLTGNTEAFF
TGTGCCAGCAGCTTGACAGGGAACACTGAAGCTTTCTTT
>-|TRBV5-1|TRBD1|TRBJ2-7
CASSLTGADYEQYF
TGCGCCAGCAGCTTGACAGGGGCGGACTACGAGCAGTACTTC
>-|TRBV5-6|-|TRBJ1-1
CASSWGVQGTEAFF
TGTGCCAGCAGCTGGGGGGTCCAGGGCACTGAAGCTTTCTTT
>-|TRBV7-9|TRBD2|TRBJ2-1
CASSLGAGGPNEQFF
TGTGCCAGCAGCTTAGGAGCGGGAGGCCCTAATGAGCAGTTCTTC
>-|TRBV19|TRBD1|TRBJ1-5
CASIADPGTGRQPQHF
TGTGCCAGTATCGCTGACCCCGGGACAGGGAGGCAGCCCCAGCATTTT
>-|TRBV4-1|-|TRBJ2-5
CASSQEHWSQETQYF
TGCGCCAGCAGCCAAGAACACTGGTCTCAAGAGACCCAGTACTTC
>-|TRBV6-1|-|TRBJ1-2
CASSPRVDYGYTF
TGTGCCAGCAGTCCCCGGGTGGACTATGGCTACACCTTC
>few|TRBV5-1|TRBD2|TRBJ2-7
CASSLGLAGDFYEQYF
TGCGCCAGCAGCTTGGGCCTAGCGGGAGACTTCTACGAGCAGTACTTC
>-|TRBV28|TRBD1|TRBJ1-5
CASSFATGGWRSQHF
TGTGCCAGCAGTTTTGCGACAGGGGGGTGGAGGTCCCAGCATTTT